Here is one T cell receptor beta chain with its context. Its antigen has not been determined. Base qualities are not recorded, but no much larger clone differs from it by a single base. This sample is drawn from a study of blood T cell repertoires in COVID-19 (dated by TCRdb to 2020 to 2022). As for the study more broadly: Samples from collaborators originated in the United States, Italy and Spain and spanned both the acute and convalescent phases of COVID-19. The prospective study material was composed of cDNA or gDNA derived from T cells, B-cell-depleted T cells, or PBMCs. Subjects who had been exposed to COVID-19, were actively infected with it, or had recovered from it provided the deeply sampled blood TCRbeta repertoires that made up the dataset. The repertoires were released in a freely available public database meant as a resource for research on the immune response to SARS-CoV-2. Samples came from the ongoing ImmuneRACE study (first 160 participants) plus 1,254 subjects from 6 global collaborators. Nearly every sample came with metadata listing a de-identified subject ID, COVID-19 status, age in years and sex. Where available, HLA class I and class II types were taken from metadata supplied by the sample provider and were not determined by assay-based typing. Study-wide conclusions, independent of this receptor: The amount of clinical and demographic metadata varied by source and participant and was provided uncurated.

TCRbeta CDR3 regions were amplified from genomic DNA by means of the immunoSEQ Assay, a bias-controlled multiplex PCR. Per the original workflow: Within the assay, amplification of reference gene primers was used to estimate how many nucleated cells each sample contained. To quantify the absolute abundance of each unique TCRbeta CDR3 rearrangement, sequence reads were collapsed and filtered. For each sample, productive Simpson clonality was calculated as the square root of Simpson's diversity index over productive rearrangements. This is the immuneACCESS table as TCRdb keeps it, with only in-frame sequences that have V and J called. A part of the clones is gone; compared with another copy, unresolved V genes explain less than half, and the rest is unexplained. Clonal size and the V and J genes are those of that table, whereas D and trimming came from the DNA. The sample table lists around 250,000 clones, roughly 80% of them with a count of one. The ten top clones hold about 4.3% of the sample.

Another Seattle source contributed samples from volunteer blood donors who had recovered from COVID-19. Whole blood was collected in K2EDTA tubes by collaborating institutions according to the institutions' own protocols. For TCRbeta analysis, collaborators shipped samples as frozen whole blood, isolated PBMCs, or DNA extracted from either of those sample types. The trim is 5 bases for V and 1 base for J, with a gap of 13 bases between the germline ends. CDR1 and CDR2 were assigned from the germline V gene (reference sequence) as LNHDA and SQIVND. Counted from cysteine to phenylalanine, this CDR3 has 15 amino acids. Here the CDR3 DNA is all that survives: 45 bases in frame from base 1.

The clonotype was recovered from a man aged 55 to 69 who had recovered from COVID-19. The rearrangement combines TRBV19 with TRBJ2-3; TRBD1 might be the D gene, on 6 matching bases. The sample consisted of peripheral blood. The sequenced DNA: TGTGCCAGTAGTCGTAGTTCAGGGGGCACAGATACGCAGTATTTT. The translation is CASSRSSGGTDTQYF.